The 7 T cell receptor beta chains in this list originate from one sample, sequenced in a study of blood T cell repertoires in COVID-19. TCRdb keeps only in-frame clones here, not all; method: immunoSEQ multiplex PCR. This table has more than 140,000 clones, just over 85% appearing once. Sequencing was done on a sample of peripheral blood. The receptors shown here come from a woman aged 55-75 years with acute or convalescent COVID-19.

The chain joins TRBV7-9 to TRBJ2-5; the D gene is possibly TRBD2 (5 bases). With 2 bases removed from V and 4 bases from J, the gap between germline ends came to 11 bases. CDR1 is SEHNR and CDR2 is FQNEAQ in the germline V gene (reference sequence). The CDR3 consists of 14 residues. The CDR3 is CASSLRGLPETQYF. Written as DNA, the CDR3 is TGTGCCAGCAGCTTACGAGGGCTCCCAGAGACCCAGTACTTC.

V is TRBV4-1 and J is TRBJ2-1; 9 nucleotides agree with TRBD1. Looked up from germline, CDR1 is MGHRA and CDR2 is YSYEKL. J lost 7 bases, V lost 5 bases, and 6 bases had no gene match. The CDR3 is made up of 14 amino acids. The CDR3 nucleotides read TGCGCCAGCAGCTCCCGGACAGGGGCAAATGAGCAGTTCTTC. It translates to CASSSRTGANEQFF.

V usage is TRBV3-1 (or the pseudogene TRBV3-2) and J usage is TRBJ1-3; 7 positions agree with TRBD1. Trimming cost V 6 bases and J 2 bases; bases outside gene matches: 4. Germline values: CDR1 LGHDT, CDR2 YNNKEL (reference sequence). This CDR3 has 14 residues. CDR3 bases: TGTGCCAGCAGTCGACAGGGAACTGGAAACACCATATATTTT. Its translation is CASSRQGTGNTIYF.

The V and J genes are TRBV5-4 and TRBJ2-1; 11 positions match TRBD1. Germline values: CDR1 SGHNT, CDR2 YYREEE (reference sequence). The length of the CDR3 is 16 residues. The V and J ends lost 0 bases and 6 bases, in that order; junction bases with no gene match: 5. The CDR3 spells CASSLATGTGGNEQFF. Here the CDR3 DNA reads TGTGCCAGCAGCTTGGCAACCGGGACAGGGGGCAATGAGCAGTTCTTC.

At least ten counts were recorded for this clone. The CDR3 DNA follows: TGTGCCAGCAGCGTCCGGAACAGGCAAAATGAGCAGTTCTTC. Its protein is CASSVRNRQNEQFF. This chain uses TRBV9 with TRBJ2-1, with D possibly TRBD1 on 5 matching bases. Per the germline V gene, CDR1 is SGDLS and CDR2 is YYNGEE. The CDR3 consists of 14 residues. Deletions cut 2 bases from V and 7 bases from J, with 13 bases between.

The chain combines TRBV6-5 with TRBJ1-4; no reliable D call. The length of the CDR3 is 16 residues. From germline, CDR1 is MNHEY and CDR2 SVGAGI. Trimming took 0 bases from V and 1 from J, leaving 9 bases between them. The CDR3 coding sequence is TGTGCCAGCAGTTACTCGAATCCGGTAACTAATGAAAAACTGTTTTTT. It translates to CASSYSNPVTNEKLFF.

The rearrangement uses TRBV9 and TRBJ1-2; D unresolved. The CDR3 runs to 16 residues. CDR1 and CDR2 from the germline V gene are SGDLS and YYNGEE. Trimming left V 0 bases short and J 4 bases short, with 16 bases between. This CDR3 is CASSVGWQSSTYGYTF. In DNA, the CDR3 is TGTGCCAGCAGCGTAGGGTGGCAGTCTTCCACCTATGGCTACACCTTC.